Each of the 24 T cell receptor beta chains below was sequenced from the same sample in a study of somatic mutations in cytotoxic T cells in rheumatoid arthritis. Assay used: immunoSEQ multiplex PCR; TCRdb lists only in-frame clones, some missing. The sample contains roughly 35,000 clones, roughly four fifths of which appear only once. Input material: CD8+ T cells sorted from blood. The receptor set was obtained from a man aged 35-49 years in good health.

This clone was seen a few times. The chain uses TRBV7-9 and TRBJ1-1; a possible D gene is TRBD1 (5 bases). The germline V gene has CDR1 SEHNR and CDR2 FQNEAQ (reference sequence). This CDR3 has 14 residues. Trimming left V 0 bases short and J 5 bases short, with 10 bases between. This CDR3 reads CASSLAQGETEAFF. Here the CDR3 DNA reads TGTGCCAGCAGCTTAGCGCAGGGAGAGACTGAAGCTTTCTTT.

The chain carries TRBV5-4 and TRBJ2-7, with 10 nucleotides matching TRBD2. CDR1 and CDR2 from the germline V gene are SGHNT and YYREEE (reference sequence). The trim removed 8 bases at V and 0 bases at J, leaving 8 bases unmatched. There are 15 residues in the CDR3. The CDR3 protein is CASGRGTSDSYEQYF. CDR3 bases: TGTGCCAGTGGGCGGGGGACTAGCGACTCCTACGAGCAGTACTTC.

The chain uses TRBV7-9 and TRBJ2-1, with D possibly being TRBD1 (6 bases). CDR3 length equals 12 residues. V was cut by 5 bases and J by 8 bases, with 10 bases left in between. Germline CDR1 SEHNR, CDR2 FQNEAQ (reference sequence). The chain's CDR3 is CASSRGGDEQFF. DNA for the CDR3: TGTGCCAGCAGCCGAGGGGGAGATGAGCAGTTCTTC.

The genes are TRBV5-4 and TRBJ2-3; maybe TRBD2 (7 bases). Germline assignment: CDR1 SGHNT and CDR2 YYREEE (reference sequence). CDR3 length: 14 residues. Deletions cut 2 bases from V and 8 bases from J, with 15 bases between. CDR3 DNA: TGTGCCAGCAGCTTCCATGGGGGGGCGGGTACGCAGTATTTT. It encodes CASSFHGGAGTQYF.

V gene TRBV28 combines with J gene TRBJ2-2; D possibly corresponds to TRBD2 (5 bases). The germline V gene encodes CDR1 MDHEN and CDR2 SYDVKM. CDR3 size: 13 residues. Deletions cut 5 bases from V and 7 bases from J, with 11 bases between. In DNA form, the CDR3 reads TGTGCCAGCAGTAACCGAGGGAGCGGGGAGCTGTTTTTT. It translates to CASSNRGSGELFF.

The CDR3 DNA sequence: TGTGCCAGCAGCGTAGTGGGCGCGGGCTACGAGCAGTACTTC. Protein: CASSVVGAGYEQYF. The chain links TRBV9 to TRBJ2-7, with TRBD2 as a possible D gene (5 bases). CDR1 is SGDLS and CDR2 is YYNGEE in the germline V gene. The CDR3 contains 14 residues. Trimming stripped 0 bases from V and 3 bases from J, with 10 bases between.

CDR3 sequence reads: CASSVDGAGQETQYF. In DNA form, the CDR3 reads TGTGCCAGCAGCGTAGACGGGGCAGGACAAGAGACCCAGTACTTC. The rearrangement joins TRBV9 to TRBJ2-5; TRBD1 or TRBD2 may be the D gene (5 bases each). The V end was cut by 0 bases, the J end by 2 bases, with 11 bases between. CDR1 is SGDLS, CDR2 YYNGEE, per germline. The CDR3 totals 15 residues. The full variable domain, with the rest looked up from reference TRBV9 and TRBJ2-5, is DSGVTQTPKHLITATGQRVTLRCSPRSGDLSVYWYQQSLDQGLQFLIQYYNGEERAKGNILERFSAQQFPDLHSELNLSSLELGDSALYFCASSVDGAGQETQYFGPGTRLLVL.

The chain has TRBV2 and TRBJ1-2, with a possible D match to TRBD1 (6 bases). CDR1 is SNHLY, CDR2 FYNNEI, per germline. The CDR3 covers 14 residues. With 4 bases removed from V and 4 bases from J, the gap between germline ends came to 13 bases. The CDR3, as DNA: TGTGCCAGCAGTGGGGGGGGCAGAGGCTATGGCTACACCTTC. Its translation: CASSGGGRGYGYTF.

The chain links TRBV5-1 to TRBJ2-1; possibly TRBD1 for D (5 bases). The CDR3 is 15 amino acids. V lost 6 bases to trimming and J lost 0 bases, with 13 bases between them. The V gene's germline CDR1 is SGHRS and CDR2 YFSETQ. This chain's CDR3 is CASKLTEASYNEQFF. For the CDR3, the DNA is TGCGCCAGCAAATTGACAGAGGCCTCCTACAATGAGCAGTTCTTC.

The chain couples TRBV28 to TRBJ1-2, with 9 bases that match TRBD1. V was pared by 6 bases and J by 4 bases, with 9 bases of the junction left unmatched. The germline gives CDR1 MDHEN, CDR2 SYDVKM. This CDR3 region has 15 residues. CDR3 loop: CASSLPGQGPYGYTF. In nucleotides, the CDR3 is TGTGCCAGCAGCCTACCGGGACAGGGTCCCTATGGCTACACCTTC.

The table lists this clone with a few counts. The CDR3 coding sequence is TGTGCCAGCAGCCTCGGAGGAACCTATGGCTACACCTTC. Amino acids: CASSLGGTYGYTF. The chain joins TRBV5-8 to TRBJ1-2; D unresolved. The V end was cut by 4 bases, the J end by 4 bases, with 11 bases between. CDR3 size: 13 residues. Germline V CDR1 and CDR2: SGHTS, YDEGEE.

There are a few counts of this clone. The chain links TRBV27 to TRBJ2-7; D possibly corresponds to TRBD2 (5 bases). The germline gives CDR1 MNHEY, CDR2 SMNVEV (reference sequence). This CDR3 spans 13 amino acids. The V gene lost 2 bases and the J gene lost 2 bases, with 7 bases spanning the gap. The CDR3 region has the DNA TGTGCCAGCAGTTTACTCGGGACCTACGAGCAGTACTTC. Its protein is CASSLLGTYEQYF.

By sample share, this clone is medium-sized (0.01 to 0.1%). V usage is TRBV5-4 and J usage is TRBJ2-1; 9 bases agree with TRBD2. The CDR3 contains 14 residues. Trimming took 4 bases from V and 7 from J; bases not matched to a gene: 6. Germline V CDR1 and CDR2: SGHNT, YYREEE (reference sequence). This CDR3 is CASSAAGGLNEQFF. CDR3 sequence (DNA): TGTGCCAGCAGCGCGGCGGGGGGGCTGAATGAGCAGTTCTTC.

In its sample, this clone was seen a few times. The chain recombines TRBV29-1 with TRBJ1-2; no firm D call. The V gene lost 3 bases and the J gene lost 8 bases, with 4 bases spanning the gap. CDR3 length: 9 amino acids. Germline-derived CDR1 and CDR2 are SQVTM and ANQGSEA. DNA for the CDR3: TGCAGCGTTGATTGGGGCTACACCTTC. Encoded protein: CSVDWGYTF.

The J gene is TRBJ2-7, the V gene TRBV9, with D uncertain. This CDR3 is built from 15 residues. Trimming cost V 0 bases and J 2 bases, with 12 bases left between them. CDR1 is SGDLS and CDR2 is YYNGEE in the germline V gene. The CDR3 protein is CASSVDWDTTYEQYF. DNA of the CDR3: TGTGCCAGCAGCGTAGATTGGGATACCACCTACGAGCAGTACTTC.

This sequence joins TRBV10-1 and TRBJ2-3; 7 nucleotides match TRBD1. With 6 bases clipped from V and 0 bases from J, the junction kept 6 bases outside the gene matches. Germline V gives CDR1 WNHNN, CDR2 SYGVQD (reference sequence). The CDR3 loop spans 15 amino acids. CDR3 amino acids: CASRGDSFSTDTQYF. The CDR3 DNA reads as TGCGCCAGCAGAGGGGACAGTTTTAGCACAGATACGCAGTATTTT.

This chain uses TRBV7-6 with TRBJ2-7, with D perhaps TRBD2 (5 bases). The CDR3 is 15 amino acids. The V gene lost 2 bases and the J gene lost 0 bases, with 11 bases spanning the gap. Germline lookup yields CDR1 SGHVS and CDR2 FNYEAQ. The CDR3 coding sequence is TGTGCCAGCAGCTTAACCCAAGGGAGCTCCTACGAGCAGTACTTC. Translated, it gives CASSLTQGSSYEQYF.

This chain uses TRBV4-3 with TRBJ2-2, with unresolved D. The germline V gene has CDR1 LGHNA and CDR2 YSLEER. Between the trimmed V and J ends, which lost 0 bases and 5 bases, there was a span of 16 bases. The CDR3 length is 17 residues. The CDR3 DNA reads as TGCGCCAGCAGCCAAGAACCGTCCCCTGCCGTAACCGGGGAGCTGTTTTTT. Protein: CASSQEPSPAVTGELFF.

V and J are TRBV27 and TRBJ2-3; a possible D gene is TRBD1 (6 bases). Trimming removed 5 bases from V and 2 bases from J, with 14 bases in between. CDR1 and CDR2 (germline): MNHEY, SMNVEV (reference sequence). This CDR3 is built from 15 residues. This CDR3 reads CASSRWGPSTDTQYF. The CDR3 nucleotides are TGTGCCAGCAGTCGTTGGGGGCCCTCCACAGATACGCAGTATTTT.

The CDR3 protein is CASSRDGGDNQPQHF. For the CDR3, the DNA is TGTGCCAGTAGTAGGGACGGTGGAGACAATCAGCCCCAGCATTTT. The chain uses TRBV19 and TRBJ1-5; the D gene is possibly TRBD1 (5 bases). Germline loops: CDR1 LNHDA, CDR2 SQIVND (reference sequence). V dropped 4 bases and J dropped 3 bases, with 13 bases sitting between them. The CDR3 extends over 15 amino acids.

This clone was found a few times. V usage is TRBV11-2 and J usage is TRBJ2-3; D is unclear. Per germline, CDR1 SGHAT and CDR2 FQNNGV. V was trimmed by 5 bases and J by 6 bases, leaving 9 bases between them. The CDR3 has 12 residues. The CDR3 DNA follows: TGTGCCAGCAGCCCCACAGCTGATACGCAGTATTTT. Its protein product is CASSPTADTQYF. Using reference TRBV11-2 and TRBJ2-3 for the parts outside the CDR3, the full variable domain is EAGVAQSPRYKIIEKRQSVAFWCNPISGHATLYWYQQILGQGPKLLIQFQNNGVVDDSQLPKDRFSAERLKGVDSTLKIQPAKLEDSAVYLCASSPTADTQYFGPGTRLTVL.

The gene calls are TRBV19 and TRBJ2-1; TRBD2 aligns across 9 bases. The germline V gene has CDR1 LNHDA and CDR2 SQIVND (reference sequence). Losses at the gene ends were 3 bases for V and 2 bases for J; bases not matched to a gene: 2. The CDR3 sequence is 15 residues long. CDR3 nucleotide sequence: TGTGCCAGTAGTATCCTAGCGGGGACCTACAATGAGCAGTTCTTC. It codes for CASSILAGTYNEQFF.

In this sample, this clone turned up a few times. The chain couples TRBV10-1 to TRBJ2-3; D remains ambiguous. Trimming stripped 5 bases from V and 2 bases from J, with 11 bases between. The CDR3 spans 14 residues. The germline gives CDR1 WNHNN, CDR2 SYGVQD (reference sequence). In DNA, the CDR3 is TGCGCCAGCAGTTCCCGGGTAGACACAGATACGCAGTATTTT. Its protein product is CASSSRVDTDTQYF.

The chain joins TRBV5-1 to TRBJ1-2; possibly TRBD1 for D (5 bases). Germline CDR1 SGHRS, CDR2 YFSETQ. The V end lost 4 bases, the J end lost 6 bases, and 16 bases lay between the germline ends. The CDR3 loop spans 14 amino acids. CDR3 in amino acids: CASSGVGALDGYTF. The CDR3 nucleotides read TGCGCCAGCAGCGGCGTAGGGGCGCTGGATGGCTACACCTTC.